This TCR beta chain was profiled in a study of CD8 T cells in ankylosing spondylitis. Overall study findings and caveats: Made up of eight highly homologous variants, a TCR beta motif appeared characteristic of ankylosing spondylitis blood. The disease-linked clones had a CD8+ phenotype and low blood frequencies. As reported, disease-linked clones showed significant enrichment in matched ankylosing spondylitis synovial fluid.

Each TCR beta library was made by quantitative 5'-RACE that incorporated molecular barcodes. TCRdb reanalysed the 5' RACE reads using MiXCR and keeps one entry per CDR3 protein. This sample has hundreds of thousands of distinct CDR3 sequences; over 9.5% occur once, and the top ten carry 21%. In its sample, this clonotype was seen once. The antigen is unknown. At one of its ends the junction is not consistent with the germline gene, which may arise from a read error. The length of the CDR3 is 15 residues. Germline assignment: CDR1 MNHEY and CDR2 SVGAGI. Material: blood, either unsorted or a sorted T cell fraction (not recorded which). The chain couples TRBV6-5 to TRBJ2-2, with D maybe TRBD2 (6 bases). This sequence originates from a male donor with ankylosing spondylitis or in good health (not recorded which). The CDR3, as DNA: TGTGCCAGCAGTTACTCCCGGGGGAACACCTGGGAGCTGTTTTTT. Encoded protein: CASSYSRGNTWELFF.